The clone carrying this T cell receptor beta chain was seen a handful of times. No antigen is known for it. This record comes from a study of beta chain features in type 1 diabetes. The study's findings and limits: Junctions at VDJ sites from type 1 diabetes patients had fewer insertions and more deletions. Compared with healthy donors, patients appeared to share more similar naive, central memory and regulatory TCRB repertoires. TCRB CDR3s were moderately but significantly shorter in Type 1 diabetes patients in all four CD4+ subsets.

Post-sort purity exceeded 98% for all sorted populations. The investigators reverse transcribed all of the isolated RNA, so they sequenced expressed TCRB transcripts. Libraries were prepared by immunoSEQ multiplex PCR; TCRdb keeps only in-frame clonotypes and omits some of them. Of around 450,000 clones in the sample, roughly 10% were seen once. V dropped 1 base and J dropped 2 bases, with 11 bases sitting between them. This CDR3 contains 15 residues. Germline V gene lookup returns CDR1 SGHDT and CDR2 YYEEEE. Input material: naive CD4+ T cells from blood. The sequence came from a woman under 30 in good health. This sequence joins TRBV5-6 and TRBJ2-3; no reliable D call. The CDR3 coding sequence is TGTGCCAGCAGCTTGCCTACCGCTCCCACAGATACGCAGTATTTT. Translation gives CASSLPTAPTDTQYF.